The clone carrying this T cell receptor (beta chain) was seen more than once but under ten times. Its target is not known. PCR was performed using 60 Vbeta and 13 Jbeta primers. Method: immunoSEQ multiplex PCR; TCRdb's copy keeps in-frame clones and lacks some. The sample contains tens of thousands of clones, roughly 80% of which appear only once. The data originate from a study of cytomegalovirus exposure and HLA in healthy donors. Findings of the study overall: For most subjects, TCR beta sequences were reported to predict HLA-A and HLA-B alleles with accuracy. Immune exposure data for these donors was limited to CMV serostatus. According to a later analysis, donors in an Asian-associated ancestry cluster reportedly had fewer N-insertions than the roughly 670-donor mean.

Germline V gene data show CDR1 as SQVTM and CDR2 as ANQGSEA. This CDR3 spans 13 amino acids. V was shortened by 4 bases and J by 1 base, with 9 bases between the two germline ends. The chain uses TRBV29-1 and TRBJ2-3; perhaps TRBD2 as D (5 bases). The sequencing sample was made of PBMCs. The sequence derives from a man in his sixties in good health and CMV-seropositive. The CDR3 DNA sequence: TGCAGCGTTGCGGGATGGGGCACAGATACGCAGTATTTT. Amino acids: CSVAGWGTDTQYF.